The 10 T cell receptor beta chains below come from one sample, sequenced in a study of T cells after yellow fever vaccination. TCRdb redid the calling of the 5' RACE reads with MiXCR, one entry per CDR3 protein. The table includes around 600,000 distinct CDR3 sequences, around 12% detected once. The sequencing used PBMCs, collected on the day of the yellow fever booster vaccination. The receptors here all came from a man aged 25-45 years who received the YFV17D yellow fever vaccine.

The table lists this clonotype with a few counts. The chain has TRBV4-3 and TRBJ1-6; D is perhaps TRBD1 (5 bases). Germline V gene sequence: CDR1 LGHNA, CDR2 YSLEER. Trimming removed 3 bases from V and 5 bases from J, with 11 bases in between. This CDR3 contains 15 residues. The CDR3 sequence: CASSQEAGHNSPLHF. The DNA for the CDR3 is TGCGCCAGCAGCCAGGAAGCGGGGCATAATTCACCCCTCCACTTT.

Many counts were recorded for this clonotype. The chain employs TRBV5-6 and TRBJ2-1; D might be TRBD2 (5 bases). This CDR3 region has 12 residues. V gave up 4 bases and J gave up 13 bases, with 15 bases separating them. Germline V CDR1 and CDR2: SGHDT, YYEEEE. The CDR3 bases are TGTGCCAGCAGCCACCTTGAACGGACTCAGTTCTTC. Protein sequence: CASSHLERTQFF.

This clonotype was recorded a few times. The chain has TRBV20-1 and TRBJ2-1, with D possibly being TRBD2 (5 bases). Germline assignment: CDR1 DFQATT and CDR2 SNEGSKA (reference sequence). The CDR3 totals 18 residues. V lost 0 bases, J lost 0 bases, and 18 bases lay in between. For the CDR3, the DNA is TGCAGTGCTAGAGATCCGGCCGGAGCGGCGAGCTCCTACAATGAGCAGTTCTTC. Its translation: CSARDPAGAASSYNEQFF.

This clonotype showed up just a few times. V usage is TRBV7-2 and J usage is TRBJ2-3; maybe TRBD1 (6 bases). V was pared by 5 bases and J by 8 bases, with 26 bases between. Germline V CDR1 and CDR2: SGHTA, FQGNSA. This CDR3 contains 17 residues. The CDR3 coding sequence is TGTGCCAGCAGCCCATCGGGCGGTCTTAAGGGGGATTTTACGCAGTATTTT. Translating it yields CASSPSGGLKGDFTQYF.

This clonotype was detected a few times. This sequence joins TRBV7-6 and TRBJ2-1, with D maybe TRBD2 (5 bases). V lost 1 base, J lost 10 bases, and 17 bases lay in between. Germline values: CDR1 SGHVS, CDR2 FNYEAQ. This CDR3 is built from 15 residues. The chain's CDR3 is CASSLGPQARGEQFF. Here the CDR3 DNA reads TGTGCCAGCAGCTTAGGGCCGCAAGCTCGAGGGGAGCAGTTCTTC. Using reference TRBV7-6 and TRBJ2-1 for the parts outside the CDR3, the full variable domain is GAGVSQSPRYKVTKRGQDVALRCDPISGHVSLYWYRQALGQGPEFLTYFNYEAQQDKSGLPNDRFSAERPEGSISTLTIQRTEQRDSAMYRCASSLGPQARGEQFFGPGTRLTVL.

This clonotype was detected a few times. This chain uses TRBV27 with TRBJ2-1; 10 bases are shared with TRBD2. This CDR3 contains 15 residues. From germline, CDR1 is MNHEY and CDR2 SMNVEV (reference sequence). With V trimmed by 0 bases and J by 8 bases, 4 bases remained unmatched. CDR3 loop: CASSLSGTSVHEQFF. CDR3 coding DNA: TGTGCCAGCAGTTTATCCGGGACTAGCGTGCATGAGCAGTTCTTC.

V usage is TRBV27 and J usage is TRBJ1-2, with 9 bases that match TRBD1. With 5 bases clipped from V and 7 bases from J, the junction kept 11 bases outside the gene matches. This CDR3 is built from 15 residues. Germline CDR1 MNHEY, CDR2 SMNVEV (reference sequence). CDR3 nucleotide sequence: TGTGCCAGCAGTGGAGACAGGGGGAGGTTTTTTGGCTACACCTTC. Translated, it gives CASSGDRGRFFGYTF.

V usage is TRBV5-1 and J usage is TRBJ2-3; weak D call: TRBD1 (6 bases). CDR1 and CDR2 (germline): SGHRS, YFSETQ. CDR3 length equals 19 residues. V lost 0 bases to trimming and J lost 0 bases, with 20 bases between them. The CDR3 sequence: CASSLVPVATGLSTDTQYF. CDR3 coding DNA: TGCGCCAGCAGCTTGGTACCGGTGGCGACAGGCCTTAGCACAGATACGCAGTATTTT.

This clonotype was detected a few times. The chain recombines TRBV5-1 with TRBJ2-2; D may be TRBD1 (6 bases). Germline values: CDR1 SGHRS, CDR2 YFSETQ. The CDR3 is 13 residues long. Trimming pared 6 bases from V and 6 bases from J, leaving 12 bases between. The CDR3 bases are TGCGCCAGCACAGGGGCGCATGCCGGGGAGCTGTTTTTT. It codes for CASTGAHAGELFF.

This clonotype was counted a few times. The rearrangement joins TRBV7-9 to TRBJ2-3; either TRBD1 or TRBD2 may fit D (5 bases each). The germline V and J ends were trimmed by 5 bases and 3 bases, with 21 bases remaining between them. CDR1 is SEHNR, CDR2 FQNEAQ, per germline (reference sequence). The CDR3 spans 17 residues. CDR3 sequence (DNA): TGTGCCAGCAGCCCCGGGACCTCAACCTTTGCGACAGATACGCAGTATTTT. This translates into CASSPGTSTFATDTQYF.